The clone carrying this T cell receptor (beta chain) was seen only once. Its matching antigen is unknown. At one end, the junction sequence differs from germline, possibly due to a read error. With a constant-region primer, TCR beta cDNA was made from 450 to 650 ng of total RNA. Sequencing libraries for TCR beta derived from three nested multiplex PCR rounds that used slightly modified ARM-PCR. Investigators reported that the first two PCR rounds, at 10 cycles each, used TRBV1-TRBV30 forward primers with a C-beta reverse primer. TCRdb re-derived calls from the multiplex PCR reads in MiXCR, one entry per CDR3 protein. This table holds under 85,000 distinct CDR3 sequences, roughly 72% found once. Germline CDR1 reads LGHNA; CDR2 reads YNFKEQ. This CDR3 is 16 amino acids long. These data originate in a study of tumor-infiltrating lymphocytes in primary liver carcinoma. Unsorted bulk tissue, roughly 19-34 mg of it, served as the source for co-extraction of RNA and DNA. Patients were chronically HBV-infected and treatment-naive.

Study findings and constraints: Relative to tumor region pairs, the tumor-adjacent and tumor-blood pairs showed overlap that was lower. Only about 7-24% of top clones occurred in every one of the five tumor regions.

The sample consisted of liver tumor tissue from sampling region 1. Subset described: tumor region T1, superior pole. This receptor was identified in a man between 40 and 49 years old with primary liver carcinoma and hepatitis B virus infection. The chain is built from TRBV4-2 and TRBJ2-1; D is unclear. CDR3 nucleotide sequence: TGTGCCAGCTGCCAAGAGGCCCGAGGTGGCTACAATGAGCAGTTCTTC. Translation gives CASCQEARGGYNEQFF.